Below, 11 T cell receptor beta chains from the same sample are listed, as sequenced in a study of T cell responses to AZD1222 COVID-19 vaccine. TCRdb keeps only in-frame clones here, not all; method: immunoSEQ multiplex PCR. The repertoire consists of some 150,000 clones, with 92% occurring once and the leading ten covering approximately 3.4%. Source: peripheral blood, taken 28 days after the second AZD1222 dose. These receptors were taken from an adult who received the AZD1222 COVID-19 vaccine.

This chain uses TRBV5-1 with TRBJ2-7, with 10 nucleotides matching TRBD2. The CDR3 totals 15 residues. V lost 1 base and J lost 5; bases outside the gene matches: 6. Germline values: CDR1 SGHRS, CDR2 YFSETQ. The CDR3 DNA reads TGCGCCAGCAGCTTGACACTAGCGGGACGGGACGAGCAGTACTTC. Protein: CASSLTLAGRDEQYF.

The CDR3 region has the DNA TGTGCCAGCAGTACAGGGTACTACGAGCAGTACTTC. It yields the protein CASSTGYYEQYF. The gene calls are TRBV12-3 or TRBV12-4 and TRBJ2-7; D may be TRBD1 (6 bases). V was clipped by 5 bases and J by 3 bases, with 8 bases between them. This CDR3 is 12 amino acids long.

The CDR3 loop reads CASGTGSSYNEQFF. The CDR3 region has the DNA TGTGCCAGCGGGACGGGGAGCTCCTACAATGAGCAGTTCTTC. This chain connects TRBV27 to TRBJ2-1; D could derive from TRBD1 or TRBD2 (5 bases each). CDR3 size: 14 residues. Germline values: CDR1 MNHEY, CDR2 SMNVEV (reference sequence). The V gene lost 8 bases and the J gene lost 0 bases, with 11 bases spanning the gap.

The chain is built from TRBV24-1 and TRBJ2-7, with 10 positions matching TRBD2. The CDR3 sequence is 15 residues long. Per germline, CDR1 KGHDR and CDR2 SFDVKD. J was trimmed by 4 bases and V by 9 bases; bases with no gene match: 11. The CDR3 reads CATAFQREGQYEQYF. The DNA of the CDR3 is TGTGCCACCGCCTTCCAGCGGGAGGGCCAGTACGAGCAGTACTTC.

The J gene is TRBJ2-7, the V gene TRBV19; D call uncertain. V shed 4 bases and J shed 2 bases, with 15 bases lying between them. The germline CDR1 and CDR2 sequences are LNHDA and SQIVND (reference sequence). The CDR3 covers 15 residues. The CDR3 coding sequence is TGTGCCAGTAGTACCGCTGACACCGGCCCCTACGAGCAGTACTTC. This sequence encodes CASSTADTGPYEQYF.

This sequence joins TRBV11-2 and TRBJ2-7; D might be TRBD2 (6 bases). Trimming removed 4 bases from V and 6 bases from J, with 13 bases in between. This CDR3 spans 13 amino acids. CDR1 SGHAT and CDR2 FQNNGV come from the germline V gene. The CDR3 protein is CASSSGTHGEQYF. The DNA of the CDR3 is TGTGCCAGCAGCTCCGGGACTCACGGCGAGCAGTACTTC.

The chain employs TRBV5-4 and TRBJ2-1; 9 bases map to TRBD2. CDR1 is SGHNT, CDR2 YYREEE, per germline (reference sequence). The trim removed 3 bases at V and 1 base at J, leaving 8 bases unmatched. The CDR3 sequence is 17 residues long. The CDR3 spells CASSYRRLAVSYNEQFF. The CDR3 DNA follows: TGTGCCAGCAGCTACCGAAGACTAGCGGTTTCCTACAATGAGCAGTTCTTC.

V gene TRBV2 combines with J gene TRBJ1-4; possibly TRBD1 for D (6 bases). CDR1 is SNHLY and CDR2 is FYNNEI in the germline V gene. Between the trimmed V and J ends, which lost 3 bases and 8 bases, there was a span of 10 bases. This CDR3 comprises 13 residues. The CDR3 region has the DNA TGTGCCAGCAGTGACAGGGGTAGGGAAAAACTGTTTTTT. Translated, it gives CASSDRGREKLFF.

The V and J genes are TRBV7-3 and TRBJ1-1; D is undetermined. In germline, CDR1 is SGHTA, CDR2 FQGTGA. CDR3 size: 15 residues. V lost 1 base, J lost 5 bases, and 14 bases lay in between. CDR3 nucleotide sequence: TGTGCCAGCAGCTTAAATGTAGGGCCGGAGACTGAAGCTTTCTTT. Residues: CASSLNVGPETEAFF.

The chain couples TRBV9 to TRBJ1-4; D is unclear. Trimming took off 1 base at V and 3 bases at J, with 16 bases between the two ends. Germline V gives CDR1 SGDLS, CDR2 YYNGEE. CDR3 size: 17 residues. The CDR3 DNA reads as TGTGCCAGCAGCGTATCGTCGTTGTCCGTGGCTAATGAAAAACTGTTTTTT. Its translation is CASSVSSLSVANEKLFF.

The rearrangement links TRBV14 to TRBJ1-2; D ambiguous. The germline V and J ends were trimmed by 1 base and 10 bases, with 16 bases remaining between them. The CDR3 runs to 14 residues. Germline assignment: CDR1 SGHDN and CDR2 FVKESK. The CDR3: CASSQVEGSFHYTF. Here the CDR3 DNA reads TGTGCCAGCAGCCAAGTGGAAGGCTCCTTCCACTACACCTTC.